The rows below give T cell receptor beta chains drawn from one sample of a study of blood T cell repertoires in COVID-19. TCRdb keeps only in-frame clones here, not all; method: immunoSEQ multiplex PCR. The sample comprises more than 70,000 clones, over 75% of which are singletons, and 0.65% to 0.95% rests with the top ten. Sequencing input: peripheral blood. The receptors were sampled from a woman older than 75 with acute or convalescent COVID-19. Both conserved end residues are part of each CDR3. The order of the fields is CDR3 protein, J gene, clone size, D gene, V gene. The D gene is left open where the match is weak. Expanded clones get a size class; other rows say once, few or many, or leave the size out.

CASSPGGNTGELFF | TRBJ2-2 | - | TRBD2 | TRBV7-3
CASSQGLARTDTQYF | TRBJ2-3 | - | TRBD2 | TRBV3-1/TRBV3-2
CASRLGDRNYEQYF | TRBJ2-7 | - | TRBD1 | TRBV6-5
CASSYEGLSYNEQFF | TRBJ2-1 | - | - | TRBV6-6
CATPIAGGPWAVYEQYF | TRBJ2-7 | - | TRBD2 | TRBV11-3
CASSLNRGDQFF | TRBJ2-1 | - | TRBD1 | TRBV11-2
CASRADRFTYEQYF | TRBJ2-7 | once | - | TRBV27
CASSLAAGANVLTF | TRBJ2-6 | once | - | TRBV5-1
CASGQGGDEQFF | TRBJ2-1 | - | - | TRBV11-3
CASSEVGYSKAYEQYF | TRBJ2-7 | - | - | TRBV10-1
CASSSRTGGTEAFF | TRBJ1-1 | few | TRBD1 | TRBV7-8
CASSPSGVKDEKLFF | TRBJ1-4 | once | - | TRBV5-6
CASPPSGGTTDTQYF | TRBJ2-3 | - | - | TRBV28
CASSSGQGGNIQYF | TRBJ2-4 | - | TRBD1 | TRBV28
CASSQVGRALAEAFF | TRBJ1-1 | once | - | TRBV4-2
CASSIWAGNNQPQHF | TRBJ1-5 | - | - | TRBV19
CASSLGGQNGYTF | TRBJ1-2 | - | TRBD1 | TRBV5-1
CASSFKEAILGELFF | TRBJ2-2 | - | - | TRBV5-4
CASSSRDRTYEQYF | TRBJ2-7 | - | TRBD1 | TRBV27
CASSQRQGEESTNEKLFF | TRBJ1-4 | few | TRBD1 | TRBV4-2
CASSWRGGETQYF | TRBJ2-5 | - | TRBD2 | TRBV5-5
CASSNEGIGYYSNQPQHF | TRBJ1-5 | few | - | TRBV21-1
CASSFSGGPVNEQFF | TRBJ2-1 | once | TRBD2 | TRBV7-2
CASSLVGTDNEKLFF | TRBJ1-4 | - | TRBD1 | TRBV5-1
CAISPGQGVTNTEAFF | TRBJ1-1 | - | TRBD1 | TRBV10-3
CAISIGGTNTEAFF | TRBJ1-1 | - | - | TRBV10-3
CASSLKFGVNQPQHF | TRBJ1-5 | - | - | TRBV27
CASRRQGLDEQYF | TRBJ2-7 | few | TRBD1 | TRBV6-5
CSVAGSSQETQYF | TRBJ2-5 | - | - | TRBV29-1
CASSIVGTGNEQFF | TRBJ2-1 | - | TRBD1 | TRBV19
CASSATVPRNGYTF | TRBJ1-2 | - | - | TRBV6-5
CASSQAGTGGSGNTIYF | TRBJ1-3 | - | TRBD1 | TRBV3-1/TRBV3-2
CASSLETDPYGYTF | TRBJ1-2 | - | - | TRBV5-1
CASSLTGTGGLLFGNTIYF | TRBJ1-3 | - | TRBD1 | TRBV7-8
CASSLSGGQETQYF | TRBJ2-5 | - | TRBD2 | TRBV18
CASSRVGGAGNTIYF | TRBJ1-3 | - | - | TRBV4-1
CASRPDRPNTGELFF | TRBJ2-2 | once | - | TRBV5-5
CASKGKDSYTF | TRBJ1-2 | few | - | TRBV5-1
CSVTTLADLRETQYF | TRBJ2-5 | - | TRBD2 | TRBV29-1
CAAAAANTGELFF | TRBJ2-2 | - | - | TRBV6-5
CASSEGGTGFGNTIYF | TRBJ1-3 | - | - | TRBV6-1
CASSIAGTGPRPKHF | TRBJ1-5 | - | TRBD1 | TRBV19
CASSPRDEQFF | TRBJ2-1 | - | - | TRBV28
CASSQRRSGGETQYF | TRBJ2-5 | - | - | TRBV2
CASSLFMEGSPLHF | TRBJ1-6 | once | - | TRBV5-1
CASSDSGIGSEAFF | TRBJ1-1 | - | - | TRBV6-4
CASSLLAGGSTDTQYF | TRBJ2-3 | - | TRBD2 | TRBV7-3
CASSSTPGVTEAFF | TRBJ1-1 | - | - | TRBV7-8
CASSLSGTERTQYF | TRBJ2-5 | once | TRBD1 | TRBV5-1
CASSLAGVRTDTQYF | TRBJ2-3 | - | TRBD2 | TRBV5-4
CASSLPRNDYYNEQFF | TRBJ2-1 | - | - | TRBV11-2
CSAPSRETQYF | TRBJ2-5 | - | - | TRBV20-1
CASTPGSSYEQYF | TRBJ2-7 | - | - | TRBV12-3/TRBV12-4
CASSLNGGPRETQYF | TRBJ2-5 | - | - | TRBV5-1
CASSAWTGDNSPLHF | TRBJ1-6 | - | TRBD1 | TRBV5-1
CASTEDRGFYEQYF | TRBJ2-7 | - | TRBD1 | TRBV9
CASSPLIGQENYGYTF | TRBJ1-2 | - | TRBD1 | TRBV7-7
CASTRGQGVTEAFF | TRBJ1-1 | - | TRBD1 | TRBV28
CASSSLGTYNSPLHF | TRBJ1-6 | - | - | TRBV9